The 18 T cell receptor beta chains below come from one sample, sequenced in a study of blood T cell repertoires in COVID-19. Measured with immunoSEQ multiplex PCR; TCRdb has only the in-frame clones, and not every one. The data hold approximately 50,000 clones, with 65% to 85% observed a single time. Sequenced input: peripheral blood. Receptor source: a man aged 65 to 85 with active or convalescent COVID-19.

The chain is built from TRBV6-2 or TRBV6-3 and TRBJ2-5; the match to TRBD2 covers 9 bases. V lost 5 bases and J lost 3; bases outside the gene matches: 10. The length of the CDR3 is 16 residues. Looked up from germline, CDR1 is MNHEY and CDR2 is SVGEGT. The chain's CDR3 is CASSLLLTSGKETQYF. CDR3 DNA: TGTGCCAGCAGTCTCTTATTGACTAGCGGTAAAGAGACCCAGTACTTC.

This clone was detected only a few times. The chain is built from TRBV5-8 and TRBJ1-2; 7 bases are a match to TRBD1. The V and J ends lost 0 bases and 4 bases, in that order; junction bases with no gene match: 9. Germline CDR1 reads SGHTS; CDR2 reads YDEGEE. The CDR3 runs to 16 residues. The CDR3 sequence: CASSLALPDRSYGYTF. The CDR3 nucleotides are TGTGCCAGCAGCTTGGCGCTCCCGGACAGGAGCTATGGCTACACCTTC.

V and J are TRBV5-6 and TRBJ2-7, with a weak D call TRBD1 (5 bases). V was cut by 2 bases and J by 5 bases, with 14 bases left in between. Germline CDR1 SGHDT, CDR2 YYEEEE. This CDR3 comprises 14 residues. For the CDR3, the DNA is TGTGCCAGCAGCTTCAGGGCCGCCGACGACGAGCAGTACTTC. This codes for CASSFRAADDEQYF.

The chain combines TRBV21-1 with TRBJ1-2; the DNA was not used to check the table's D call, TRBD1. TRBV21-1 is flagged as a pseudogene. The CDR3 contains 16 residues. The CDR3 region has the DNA TGTGCCAGCAGCAAAGCAAAGGGACAGGGAAACTATGGCTACACCTTC. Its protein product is CASSKAKGQGNYGYTF.

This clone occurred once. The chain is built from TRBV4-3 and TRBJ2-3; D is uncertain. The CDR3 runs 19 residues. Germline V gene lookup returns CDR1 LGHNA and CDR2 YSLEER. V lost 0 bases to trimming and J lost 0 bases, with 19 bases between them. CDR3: CASSQDLSPTAASTDTQYF. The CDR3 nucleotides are TGCGCCAGCAGCCAAGACCTCTCTCCGACCGCGGCGAGCACAGATACGCAGTATTTT.

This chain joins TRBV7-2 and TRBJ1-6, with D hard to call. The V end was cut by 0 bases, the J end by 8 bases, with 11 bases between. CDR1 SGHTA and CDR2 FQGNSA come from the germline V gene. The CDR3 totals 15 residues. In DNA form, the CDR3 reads TGTGCCAGCAGCTTAGCTTATCTCCGGGATTCACCCCTCCACTTT. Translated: CASSLAYLRDSPLHF.

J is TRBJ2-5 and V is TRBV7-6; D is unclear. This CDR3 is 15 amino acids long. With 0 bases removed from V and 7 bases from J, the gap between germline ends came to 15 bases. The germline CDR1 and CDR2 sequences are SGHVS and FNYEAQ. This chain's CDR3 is CASSLASASRGTQYF. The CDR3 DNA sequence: TGTGCCAGCAGCTTAGCGTCGGCCTCCAGAGGGACCCAGTACTTC. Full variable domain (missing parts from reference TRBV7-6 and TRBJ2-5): GAGVSQSPRYKVTKRGQDVALRCDPISGHVSLYWYRQALGQGPEFLTYFNYEAQQDKSGLPNDRFSAERPEGSISTLTIQRTEQRDSAMYRCASSLASASRGTQYFGPGTRLLVL.

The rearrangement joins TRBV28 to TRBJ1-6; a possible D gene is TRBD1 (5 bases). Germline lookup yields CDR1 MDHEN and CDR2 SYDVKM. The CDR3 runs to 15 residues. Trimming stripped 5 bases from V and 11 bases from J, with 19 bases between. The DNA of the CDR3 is TGTGCCAGCAGTACCCCGGGGGGGACTTTAACACCCCTCCACTTT. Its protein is CASSTPGGTLTPLHF. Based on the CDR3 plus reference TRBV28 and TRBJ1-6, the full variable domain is DVKVTQSSRYLVKRTGEKVFLECVQDMDHENMFWYRQDPGLGLRLIYFSYDVKMKEKGDIPEGYSVSREKKERFSLILESASTNQTSMYLCASSTPGGTLTPLHFGNGTRLTVT.

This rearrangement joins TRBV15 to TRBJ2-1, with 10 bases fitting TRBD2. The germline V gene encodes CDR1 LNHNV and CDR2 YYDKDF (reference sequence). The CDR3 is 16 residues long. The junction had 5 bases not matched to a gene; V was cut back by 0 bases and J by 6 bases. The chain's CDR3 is CATSRDRSGGTNEQFF. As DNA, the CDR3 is TGTGCCACCAGCAGAGATCGTAGCGGGGGGACCAATGAGCAGTTCTTC.

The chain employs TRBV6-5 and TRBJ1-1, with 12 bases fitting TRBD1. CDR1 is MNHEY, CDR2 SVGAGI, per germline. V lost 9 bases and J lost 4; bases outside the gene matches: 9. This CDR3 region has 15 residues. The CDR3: CASSLGDRGRTEAFF. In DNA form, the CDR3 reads TGTGCCAGTTCCCTGGGGGACAGGGGGCGCACTGAAGCTTTCTTT.

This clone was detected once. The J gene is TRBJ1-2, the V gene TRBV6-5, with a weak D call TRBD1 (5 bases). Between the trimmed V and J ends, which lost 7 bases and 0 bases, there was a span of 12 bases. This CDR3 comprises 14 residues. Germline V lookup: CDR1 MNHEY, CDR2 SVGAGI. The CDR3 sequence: CASTGGMTNYGYTF. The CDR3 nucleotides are TGTGCCAGCACGGGGGGTATGACTAACTATGGCTACACCTTC.

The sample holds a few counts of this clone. The CDR3 loop reads CASSSPRTGRQAEAFF. The DNA for the CDR3 is TGTGCCAGCAGCTCCCCTCGGACAGGGCGCCAGGCTGAAGCTTTCTTT. The chain carries TRBV13 and TRBJ1-1; 8 bases match TRBD1. V shed 4 bases, J shed 6 bases, and the junction held 13 bases outside the gene matches. Germline V gene data show CDR1 as PRHDT and CDR2 as FYEKMQ (reference sequence). The CDR3 contains 16 residues.

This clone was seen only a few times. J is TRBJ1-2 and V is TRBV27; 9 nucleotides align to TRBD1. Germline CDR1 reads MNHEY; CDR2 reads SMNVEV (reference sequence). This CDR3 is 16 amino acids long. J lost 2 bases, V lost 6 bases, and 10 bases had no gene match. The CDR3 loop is CASRSLSGTGNYGYTF. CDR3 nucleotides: TGTGCCAGCAGATCTTTATCCGGGACAGGGAACTATGGCTACACCTTC.

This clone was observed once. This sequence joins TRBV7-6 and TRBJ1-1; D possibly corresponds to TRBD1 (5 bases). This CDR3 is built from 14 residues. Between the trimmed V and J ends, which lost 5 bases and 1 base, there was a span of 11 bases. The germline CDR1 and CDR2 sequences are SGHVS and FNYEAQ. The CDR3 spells CASSRGRGNTEAFF. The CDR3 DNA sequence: TGTGCCAGCAGCCGAGGTAGGGGGAACACTGAAGCTTTCTTT. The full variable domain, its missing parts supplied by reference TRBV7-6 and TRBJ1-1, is GAGVSQSPRYKVTKRGQDVALRCDPISGHVSLYWYRQALGQGPEFLTYFNYEAQQDKSGLPNDRFSAERPEGSISTLTIQRTEQRDSAMYRCASSRGRGNTEAFFGQGTRLTVV.

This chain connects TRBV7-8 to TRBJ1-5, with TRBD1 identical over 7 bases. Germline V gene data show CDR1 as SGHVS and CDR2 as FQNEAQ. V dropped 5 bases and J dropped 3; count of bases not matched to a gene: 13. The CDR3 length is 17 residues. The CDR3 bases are TGTGCCAGCAGCCCCCGGACAGGTGGAAGCTTCAATCAGCCCCAGCATTTT. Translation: CASSPRTGGSFNQPQHF.

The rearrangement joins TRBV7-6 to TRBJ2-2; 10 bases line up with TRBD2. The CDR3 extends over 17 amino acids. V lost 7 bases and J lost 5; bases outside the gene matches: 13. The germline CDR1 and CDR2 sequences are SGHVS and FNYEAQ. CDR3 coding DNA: TGTGCCAGCACTAACAGGGTAGCGGGAGGAAAGACCGGGGAGCTGTTTTTT. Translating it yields CASTNRVAGGKTGELFF. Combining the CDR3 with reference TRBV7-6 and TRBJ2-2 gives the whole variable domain GAGVSQSPRYKVTKRGQDVALRCDPISGHVSLYWYRQALGQGPEFLTYFNYEAQQDKSGLPNDRFSAERPEGSISTLTIQRTEQRDSAMYRCASTNRVAGGKTGELFFGEGSRLTVL.

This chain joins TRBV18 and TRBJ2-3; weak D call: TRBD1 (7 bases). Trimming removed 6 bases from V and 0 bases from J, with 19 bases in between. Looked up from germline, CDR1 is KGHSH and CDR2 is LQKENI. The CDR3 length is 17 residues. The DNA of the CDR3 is TGTGCCAGCTCTCTGGACAGGAGGGCCTCTAGCACAGATACGCAGTATTTT. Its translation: CASSLDRRASSTDTQYF. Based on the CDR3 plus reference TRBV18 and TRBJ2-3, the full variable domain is NAGVMQNPRHLVRRRGQEARLRCSPMKGHSHVYWYRQLPEEGLKFMVYLQKENIIDESGMPKERFSAEFPKEGPSILRIQQVVRGDSAAYFCASSLDRRASSTDTQYFGPGTRLTVL.

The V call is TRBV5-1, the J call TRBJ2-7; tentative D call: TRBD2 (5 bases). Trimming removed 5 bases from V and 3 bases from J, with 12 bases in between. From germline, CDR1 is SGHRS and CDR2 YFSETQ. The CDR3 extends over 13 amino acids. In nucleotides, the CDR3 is TGCGCCAGCAGAGGAGGAGTGAACTACGAGCAGTACTTC. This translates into CASRGGVNYEQYF.